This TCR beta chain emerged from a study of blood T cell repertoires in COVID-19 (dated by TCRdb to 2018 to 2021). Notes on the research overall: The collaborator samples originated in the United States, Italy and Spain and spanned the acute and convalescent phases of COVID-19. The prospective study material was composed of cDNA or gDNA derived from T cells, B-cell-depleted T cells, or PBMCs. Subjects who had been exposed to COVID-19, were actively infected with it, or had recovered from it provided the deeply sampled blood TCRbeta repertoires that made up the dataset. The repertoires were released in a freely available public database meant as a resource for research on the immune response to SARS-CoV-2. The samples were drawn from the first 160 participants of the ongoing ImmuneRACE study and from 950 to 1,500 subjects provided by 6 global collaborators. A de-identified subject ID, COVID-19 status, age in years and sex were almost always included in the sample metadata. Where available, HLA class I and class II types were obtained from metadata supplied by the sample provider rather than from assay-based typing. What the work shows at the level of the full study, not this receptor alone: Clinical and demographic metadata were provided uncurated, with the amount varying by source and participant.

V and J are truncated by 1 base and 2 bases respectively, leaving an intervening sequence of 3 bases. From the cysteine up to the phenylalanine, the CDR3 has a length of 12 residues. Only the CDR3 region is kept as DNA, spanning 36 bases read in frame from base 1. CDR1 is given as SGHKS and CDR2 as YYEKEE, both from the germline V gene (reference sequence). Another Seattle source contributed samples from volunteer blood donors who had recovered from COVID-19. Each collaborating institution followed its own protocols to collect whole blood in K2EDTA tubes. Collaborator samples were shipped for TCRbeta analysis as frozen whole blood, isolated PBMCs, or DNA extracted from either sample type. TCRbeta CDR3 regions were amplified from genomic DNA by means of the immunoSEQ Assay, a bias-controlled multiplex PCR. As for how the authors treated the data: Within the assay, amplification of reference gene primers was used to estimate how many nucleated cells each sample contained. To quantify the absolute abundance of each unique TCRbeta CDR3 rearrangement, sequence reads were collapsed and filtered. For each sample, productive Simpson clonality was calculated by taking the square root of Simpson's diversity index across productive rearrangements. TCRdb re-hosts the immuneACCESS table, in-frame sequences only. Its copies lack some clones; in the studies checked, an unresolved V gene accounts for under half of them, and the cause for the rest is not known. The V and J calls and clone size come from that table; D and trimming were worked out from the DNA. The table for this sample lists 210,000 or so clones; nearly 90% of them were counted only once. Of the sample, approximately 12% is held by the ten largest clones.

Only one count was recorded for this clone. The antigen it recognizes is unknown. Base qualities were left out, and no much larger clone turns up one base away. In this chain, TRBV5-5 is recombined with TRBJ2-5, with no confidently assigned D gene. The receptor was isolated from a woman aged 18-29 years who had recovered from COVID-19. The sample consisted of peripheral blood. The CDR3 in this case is CASSLSQETQYF. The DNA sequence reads TGTGCCAGCAGCTTGTCGCAAGAGACCCAGTACTTC.